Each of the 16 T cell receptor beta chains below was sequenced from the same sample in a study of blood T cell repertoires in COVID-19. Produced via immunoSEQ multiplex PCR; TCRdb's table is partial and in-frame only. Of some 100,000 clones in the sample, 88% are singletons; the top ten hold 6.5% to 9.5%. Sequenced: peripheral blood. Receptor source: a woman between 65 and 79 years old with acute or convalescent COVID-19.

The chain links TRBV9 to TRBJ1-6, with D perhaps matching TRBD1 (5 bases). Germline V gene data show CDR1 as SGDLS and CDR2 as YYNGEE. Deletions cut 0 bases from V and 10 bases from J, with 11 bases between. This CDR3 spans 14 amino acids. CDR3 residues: CASSVDRSESPLHF. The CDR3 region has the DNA TGTGCCAGCAGCGTAGACAGGAGTGAATCACCCCTCCACTTT.

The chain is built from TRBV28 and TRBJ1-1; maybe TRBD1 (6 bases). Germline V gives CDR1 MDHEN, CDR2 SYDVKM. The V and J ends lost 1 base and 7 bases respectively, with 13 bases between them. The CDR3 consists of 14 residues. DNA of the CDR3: TGTGCCAGCAGTTTATCAGGGACAAAGGGTGAAGCTTTCTTT. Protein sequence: CASSLSGTKGEAFF.

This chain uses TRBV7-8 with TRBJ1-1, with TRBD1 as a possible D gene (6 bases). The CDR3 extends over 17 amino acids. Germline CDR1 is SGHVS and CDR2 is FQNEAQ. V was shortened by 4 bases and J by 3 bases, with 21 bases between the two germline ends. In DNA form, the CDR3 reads TGTGCCAGCAGCTCATATACCCCGGGACAAAAGTACACTGAAGCTTTCTTT. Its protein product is CASSSYTPGQKYTEAFF.

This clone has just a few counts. The CDR3: CSVEVGGRGAFF. In DNA form, the CDR3 reads TGCAGCGTTGAAGTAGGGGGCCGGGGCGCTTTCTTT. V and J are TRBV29-1 and TRBJ1-1; 7 nucleotides align to TRBD1. V dropped 1 base and J dropped 11; count of bases not matched to a gene: 7. Germline values: CDR1 SQVTM, CDR2 ANQGSEA. This CDR3 is built from 12 residues.

CDR3 DNA sequence: TGTGCCAGCAGCTTGGTTGTTGGAGGGCCCCCGATGAACACTGAAGCTTTCTTT. This encodes CASSLVVGGPPMNTEAFF. The chain has TRBV5-5 and TRBJ1-1, with D unclear. Deletions cut 0 bases from V and 0 bases from J, with 18 bases between. CDR1 SGHKS and CDR2 YYEKEE come from the germline V gene (reference sequence). This CDR3 region has 18 residues.

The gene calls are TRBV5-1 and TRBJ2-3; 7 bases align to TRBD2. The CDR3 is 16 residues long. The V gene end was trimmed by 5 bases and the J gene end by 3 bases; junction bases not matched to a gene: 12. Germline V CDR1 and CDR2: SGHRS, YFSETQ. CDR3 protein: CASSPASGVGTDTQYF. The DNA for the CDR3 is TGCGCCAGCAGTCCGGCCAGCGGGGTGGGGACAGATACGCAGTATTTT.

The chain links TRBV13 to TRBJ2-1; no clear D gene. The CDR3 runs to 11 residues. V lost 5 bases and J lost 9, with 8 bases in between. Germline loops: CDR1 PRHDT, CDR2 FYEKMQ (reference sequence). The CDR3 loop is CASSPSREQFF. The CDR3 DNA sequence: TGTGCCAGCAGCCCGAGTCGTGAGCAGTTCTTC.

The CDR3 here is CASSKSGGSSYNEQFF. CDR3 nucleotides: TGTGCCAGCAGCAAAAGCGGGGGGAGCTCCTACAATGAGCAGTTCTTC. The chain has TRBV5-4 and TRBJ2-1; 9 bases are shared with TRBD2. The CDR3 is made up of 16 amino acids. Germline-derived CDR1 and CDR2 are SGHNT and YYREEE (reference sequence). With 4 bases clipped from V and 0 bases from J, the junction kept 5 bases outside the gene matches.

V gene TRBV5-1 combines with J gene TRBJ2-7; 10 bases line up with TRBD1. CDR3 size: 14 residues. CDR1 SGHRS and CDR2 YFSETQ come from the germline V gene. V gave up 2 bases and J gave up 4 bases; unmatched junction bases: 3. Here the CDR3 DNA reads TGCGCCAGCAGCTTATGGACAGGGGGTTACGAGCAGTACTTC. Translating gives CASSLWTGGYEQYF.

The CDR3 loop is CASSKGGAQGRAFF. The CDR3 DNA follows: TGTGCCAGCAGCAAAGGGGGGGCACAGGGGCGAGCTTTCTTT. The chain is built from TRBV21-1 and TRBJ1-1; no check of the table's D call, TRBD1, against the DNA was made. TRBV21-1 is recorded as a pseudogene. The CDR3 has 14 residues.

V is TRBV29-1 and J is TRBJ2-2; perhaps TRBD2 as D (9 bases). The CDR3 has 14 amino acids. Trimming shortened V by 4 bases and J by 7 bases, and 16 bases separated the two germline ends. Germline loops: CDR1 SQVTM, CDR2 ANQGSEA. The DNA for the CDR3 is TGCAGCGTTGGCCTAGCGGGGACAGGCGGGGAGCTGTTTTTT. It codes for CSVGLAGTGGELFF.

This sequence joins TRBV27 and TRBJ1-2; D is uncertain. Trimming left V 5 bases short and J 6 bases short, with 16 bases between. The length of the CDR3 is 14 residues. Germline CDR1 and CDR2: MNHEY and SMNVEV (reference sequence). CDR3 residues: CASSAQWQKNGYTF. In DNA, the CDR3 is TGTGCCAGCAGTGCCCAATGGCAGAAGAATGGCTACACCTTC.

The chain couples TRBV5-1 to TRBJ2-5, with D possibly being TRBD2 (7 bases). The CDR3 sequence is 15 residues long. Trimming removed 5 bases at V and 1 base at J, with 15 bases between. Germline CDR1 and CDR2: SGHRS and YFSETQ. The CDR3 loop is CASSDGGLPQETQYF. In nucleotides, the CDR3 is TGCGCCAGCAGTGACGGGGGGCTACCCCAAGAGACCCAGTACTTC.

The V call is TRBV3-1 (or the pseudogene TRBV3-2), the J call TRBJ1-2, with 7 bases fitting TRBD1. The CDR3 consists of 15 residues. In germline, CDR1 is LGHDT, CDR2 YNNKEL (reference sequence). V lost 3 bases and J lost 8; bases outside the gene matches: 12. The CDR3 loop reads CASSQGDRPGHGYTF. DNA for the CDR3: TGTGCCAGCAGCCAGGGGGACAGACCAGGCCACGGCTACACCTTC.

CDR3 nucleotides: TGTGCCAGCAAAGAAGGGGCCGAGCAGTACTTC. This translates into CASKEGAEQYF. The chain couples TRBV6-6 to TRBJ2-7; D perhaps matches TRBD1 (5 bases). V lost 7 bases and J lost 6, with 10 bases in between. This CDR3 contains 11 residues. Germline V gene sequence: CDR1 MNHNY, CDR2 SVGAGI (reference sequence).

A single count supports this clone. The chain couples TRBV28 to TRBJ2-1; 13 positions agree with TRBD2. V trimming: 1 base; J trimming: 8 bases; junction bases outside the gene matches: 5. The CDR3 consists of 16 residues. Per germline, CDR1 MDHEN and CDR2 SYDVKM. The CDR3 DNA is TGTGCCAGCAGTTTATTTGGACTAGCGGGAGCGGATGAGCAGTTCTTC. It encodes CASSLFGLAGADEQFF.